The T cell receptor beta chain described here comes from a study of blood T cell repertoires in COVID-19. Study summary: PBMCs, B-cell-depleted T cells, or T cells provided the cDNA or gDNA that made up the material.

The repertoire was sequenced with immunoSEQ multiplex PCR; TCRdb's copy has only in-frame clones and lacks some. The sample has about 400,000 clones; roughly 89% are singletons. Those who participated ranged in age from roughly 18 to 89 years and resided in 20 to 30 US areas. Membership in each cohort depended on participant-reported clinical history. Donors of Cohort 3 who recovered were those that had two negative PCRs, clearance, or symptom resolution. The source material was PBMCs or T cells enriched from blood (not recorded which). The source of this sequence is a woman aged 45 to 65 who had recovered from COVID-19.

The CDR3 DNA sequence: TGTGCCAGCAGCTTATCCCCAGGGCAGGACGGGGAGCTGTTTTTT. Its protein product is CASSLSPGQDGELFF. This chain uses TRBV7-2 with TRBJ2-2, with D possibly being TRBD1 (5 bases). The CDR3 covers 15 residues. CDR1 and CDR2 from the germline V gene are SGHTA and FQGNSA. V shed 2 bases and J shed 7 bases, with 14 bases lying between them. Filled out from reference TRBV7-2 and TRBJ2-2, the complete variable domain reads GAGVSQSPSNKVTEKGKDVELRCDPISGHTALYWYRQSLGQGLEFLIYFQGNSAPDKSGLPSDRFSAERTGGSVSTLTIQRTQQEDSAVYLCASSLSPGQDGELFFGEGSRLTVL.